A selection of T cell receptor beta chains follows, all from one sample in a study of vaccination effects on CD4 cells after COVID-19. The table came from immunoSEQ multiplex PCR; TCRdb's copy has only in-frame clones and leaves some out. The table shows some 70,000 clones, with approximately 82% occurring only once. Their target antigens are unknown. Here the sequenced sample was CD4+ T cells from PBMCs cultured with HCoV-229E spike peptides, taken after COVID-19 vaccination. The receptor source for this set is a human donor who received a COVID-19 vaccine. Each CDR3 is given without its conserved first and last residue.

CDR3aa	len	v_gene	j_gene
ASSFQGGTEAF	11	TRBV27	TRBJ1-1
ASSQGGYGYT	10	TRBV3-1/TRBV3-2	TRBJ1-2
ASSVGGGDGGTQY	13	TRBV9	TRBJ2-5
ASSLYSQETQY	11	TRBV11-3	TRBJ2-5
ATGGYYGYT	9	TRBV9	TRBJ1-2
ASSEIPYNEQF	11	TRBV2	TRBJ2-1
ASSLAQRSRASTNEKLF	17	TRBV5-6	TRBJ1-4
ASSRGLDSKQF	11	TRBV3-1/TRBV3-2	TRBJ2-1
ASSGVRGSNQPQH	13	TRBV4-1	TRBJ1-5
ASSLAQVSSNEQF	13	TRBV7-9	TRBJ2-1
ASKREGGYT	9	TRBV6-5	TRBJ1-2
ASSYFQEYNEQF	12	TRBV6-6	TRBJ2-1